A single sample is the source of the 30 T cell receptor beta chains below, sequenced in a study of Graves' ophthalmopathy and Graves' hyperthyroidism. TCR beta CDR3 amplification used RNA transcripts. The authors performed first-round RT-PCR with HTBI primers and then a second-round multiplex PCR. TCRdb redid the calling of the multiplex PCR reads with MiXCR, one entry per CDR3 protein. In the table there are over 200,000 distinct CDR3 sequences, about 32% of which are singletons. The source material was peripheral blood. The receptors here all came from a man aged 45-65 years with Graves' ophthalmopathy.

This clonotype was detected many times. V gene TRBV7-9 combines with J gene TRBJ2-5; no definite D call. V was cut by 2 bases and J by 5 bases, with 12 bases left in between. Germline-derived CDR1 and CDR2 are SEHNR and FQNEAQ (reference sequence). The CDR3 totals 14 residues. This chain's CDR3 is CASSLRSVRETQYF. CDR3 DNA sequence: TGTGCCAGCAGCTTACGGTCGGTCCGTGAGACCCAGTACTTC. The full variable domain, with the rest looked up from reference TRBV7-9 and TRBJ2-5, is DTGVSQNPRHKITKRGQNVTFRCDPISEHNRLYWYRQTLGQGPEFLTYFQNEAQLEKSRLLSDRFSAERPKGSFSTLEIQRTEQGDSAMYLCASSLRSVRETQYFGPGTRLLVL.

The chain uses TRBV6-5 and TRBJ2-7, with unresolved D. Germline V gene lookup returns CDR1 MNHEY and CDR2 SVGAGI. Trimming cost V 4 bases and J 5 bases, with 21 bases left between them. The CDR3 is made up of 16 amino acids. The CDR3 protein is CASSSPAFVGFDEQYF. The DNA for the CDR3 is TGTGCCAGCAGTTCCCCGGCATTTGTGGGTTTTGACGAGCAGTACTTC.

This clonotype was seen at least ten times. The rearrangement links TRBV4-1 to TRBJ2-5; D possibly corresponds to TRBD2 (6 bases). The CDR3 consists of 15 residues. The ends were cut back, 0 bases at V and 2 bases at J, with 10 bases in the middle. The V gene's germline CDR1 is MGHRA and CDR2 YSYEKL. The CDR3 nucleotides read TGCGCCAGCAGCCAAGAGGGGAGGAGGCAAGAGACCCAGTACTTC. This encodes CASSQEGRRQETQYF.

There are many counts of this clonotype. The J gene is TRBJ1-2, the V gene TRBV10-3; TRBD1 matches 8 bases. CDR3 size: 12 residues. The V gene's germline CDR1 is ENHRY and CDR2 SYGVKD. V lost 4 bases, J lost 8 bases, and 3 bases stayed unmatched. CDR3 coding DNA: TGTGCCATCAGTGCGACAGGGGACGGCTACACCTTC. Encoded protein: CAISATGDGYTF.

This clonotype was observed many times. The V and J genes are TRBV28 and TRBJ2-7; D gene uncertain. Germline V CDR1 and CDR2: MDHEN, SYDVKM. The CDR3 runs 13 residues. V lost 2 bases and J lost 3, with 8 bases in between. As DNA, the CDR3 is TGTGCCAGCAGTTTAACAGATTTCTACGAGCAGTACTTC. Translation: CASSLTDFYEQYF.

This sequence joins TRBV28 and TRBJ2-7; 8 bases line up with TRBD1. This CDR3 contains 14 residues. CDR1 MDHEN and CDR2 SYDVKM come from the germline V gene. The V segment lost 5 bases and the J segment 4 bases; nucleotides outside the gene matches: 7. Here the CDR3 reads CASSVGQVVYEQYF. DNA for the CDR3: TGTGCCAGCAGTGTGGGACAGGTGGTATACGAGCAGTACTTC.

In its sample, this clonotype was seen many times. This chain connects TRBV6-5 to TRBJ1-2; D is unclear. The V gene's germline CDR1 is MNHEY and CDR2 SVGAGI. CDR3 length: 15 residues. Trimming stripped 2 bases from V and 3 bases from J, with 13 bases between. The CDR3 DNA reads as TGTGCCAGCAGTTACCAAGGGTCTCCAGACTATGGCTACACCTTC. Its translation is CASSYQGSPDYGYTF.

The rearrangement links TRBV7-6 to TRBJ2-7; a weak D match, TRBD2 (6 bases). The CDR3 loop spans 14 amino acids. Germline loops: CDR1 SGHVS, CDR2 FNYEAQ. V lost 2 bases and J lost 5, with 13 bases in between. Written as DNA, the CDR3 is TGTGCCAGCAGCTTACGGGCGGGGTCCCACGAGCAGTACTTC. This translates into CASSLRAGSHEQYF.

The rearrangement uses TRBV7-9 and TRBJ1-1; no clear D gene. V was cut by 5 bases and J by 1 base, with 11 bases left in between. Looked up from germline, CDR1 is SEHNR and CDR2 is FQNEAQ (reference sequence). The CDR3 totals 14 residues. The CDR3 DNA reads TGTGCCAGCAGCGCCGGGTTTCGGAACACTGAAGCTTTCTTT. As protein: CASSAGFRNTEAFF.

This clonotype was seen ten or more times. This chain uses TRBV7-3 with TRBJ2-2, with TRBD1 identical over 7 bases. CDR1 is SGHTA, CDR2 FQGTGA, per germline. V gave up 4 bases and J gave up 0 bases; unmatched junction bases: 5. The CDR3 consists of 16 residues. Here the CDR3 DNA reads TGTGCCAGCAGCTCGACGGACAGGACGAACACCGGGGAGCTGTTTTTT. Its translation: CASSSTDRTNTGELFF.

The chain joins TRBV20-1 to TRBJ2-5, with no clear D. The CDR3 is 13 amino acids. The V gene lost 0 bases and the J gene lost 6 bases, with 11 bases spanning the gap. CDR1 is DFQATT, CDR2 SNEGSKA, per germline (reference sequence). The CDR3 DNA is TGCAGTGCTAGAGATCTGTCGAAAAAGACCCAGTACTTC. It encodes CSARDLSKKTQYF.

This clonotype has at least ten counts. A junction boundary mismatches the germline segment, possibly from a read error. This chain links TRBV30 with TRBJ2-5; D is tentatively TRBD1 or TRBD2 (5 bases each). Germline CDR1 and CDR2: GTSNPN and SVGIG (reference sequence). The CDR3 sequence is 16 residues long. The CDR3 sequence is CAWGVFLEWGQETQYF. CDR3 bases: TGTGCCTGGGGTGTTTTTCTGGAGTGGGGGCAAGAGACCCAGTACTTC.

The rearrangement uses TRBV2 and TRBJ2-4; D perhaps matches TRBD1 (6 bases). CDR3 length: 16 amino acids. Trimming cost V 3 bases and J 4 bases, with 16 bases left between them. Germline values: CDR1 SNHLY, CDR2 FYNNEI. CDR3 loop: CASSDPEQGSKNIQYF. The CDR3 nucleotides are TGTGCCAGCAGTGACCCAGAACAGGGTTCTAAAAACATTCAGTACTTC.

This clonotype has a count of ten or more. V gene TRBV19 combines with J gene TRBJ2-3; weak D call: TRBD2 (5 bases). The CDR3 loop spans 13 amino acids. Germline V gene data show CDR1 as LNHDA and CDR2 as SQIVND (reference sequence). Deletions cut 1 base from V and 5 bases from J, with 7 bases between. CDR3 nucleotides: TGTGCCAGTAGTATAGTGGCGGGAGATACGCAGTATTTT. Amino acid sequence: CASSIVAGDTQYF.

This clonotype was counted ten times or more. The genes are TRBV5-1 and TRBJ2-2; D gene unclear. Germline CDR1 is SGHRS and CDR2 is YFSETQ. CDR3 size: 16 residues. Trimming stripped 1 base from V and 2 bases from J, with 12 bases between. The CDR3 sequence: CASSLHGRSNTGELFF. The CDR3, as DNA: TGCGCCAGCAGCTTGCACGGAAGATCCAACACCGGGGAGCTGTTTTTT.

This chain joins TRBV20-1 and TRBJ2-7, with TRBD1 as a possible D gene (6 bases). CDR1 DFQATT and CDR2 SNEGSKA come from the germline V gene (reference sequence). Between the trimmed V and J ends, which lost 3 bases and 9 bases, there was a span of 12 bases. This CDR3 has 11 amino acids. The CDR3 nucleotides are TGCAGTGCTAGTTTCAGGGGTAGGCAGTACTTC. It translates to CSASFRGRQYF.

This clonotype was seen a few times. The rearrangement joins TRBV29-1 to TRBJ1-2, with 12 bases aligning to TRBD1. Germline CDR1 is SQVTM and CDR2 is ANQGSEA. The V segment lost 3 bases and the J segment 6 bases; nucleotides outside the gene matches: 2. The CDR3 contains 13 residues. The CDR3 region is CSVEGQGADGYTF. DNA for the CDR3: TGCAGCGTTGAGGGACAGGGGGCAGATGGCTACACCTTC.

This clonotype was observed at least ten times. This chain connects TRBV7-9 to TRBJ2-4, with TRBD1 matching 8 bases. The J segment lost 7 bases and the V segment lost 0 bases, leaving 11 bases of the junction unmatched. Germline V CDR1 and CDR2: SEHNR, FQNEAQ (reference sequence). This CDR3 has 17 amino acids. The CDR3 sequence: CASSLARGGQGGNIQYF. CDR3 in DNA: TGTGCCAGCAGCTTAGCCCGTGGCGGACAGGGAGGTAACATTCAGTACTTC.

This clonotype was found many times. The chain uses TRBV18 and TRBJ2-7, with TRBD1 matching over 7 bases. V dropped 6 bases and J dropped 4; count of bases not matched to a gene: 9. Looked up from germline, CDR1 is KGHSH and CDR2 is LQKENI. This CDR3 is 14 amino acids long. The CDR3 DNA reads TGTGCCAGCTCGGATAGGACAGGTCTATACGAGCAGTACTTC. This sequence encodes CASSDRTGLYEQYF.

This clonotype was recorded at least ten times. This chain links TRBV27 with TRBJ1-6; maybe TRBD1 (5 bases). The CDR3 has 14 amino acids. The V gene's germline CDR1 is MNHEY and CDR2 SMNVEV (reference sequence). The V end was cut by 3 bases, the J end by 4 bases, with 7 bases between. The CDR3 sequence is CASSFQGYNSPLHF. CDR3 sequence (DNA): TGTGCCAGCAGTTTTCAGGGTTATAATTCACCCCTCCACTTT.

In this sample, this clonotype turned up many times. The CDR3 loop is CASRSASGGGGKDIQYF. DNA of the CDR3: TGTGCCAGCAGGTCCGCCTCGGGAGGGGGAGGAAAGGACATTCAGTACTTC. The chain recombines TRBV12-3 or TRBV12-4 with TRBJ2-4, with TRBD2 identical over 8 bases. CDR3 length equals 17 residues. After removal of 6 bases from V and 8 bases from J, the junction contained 18 bases not matched to a gene.

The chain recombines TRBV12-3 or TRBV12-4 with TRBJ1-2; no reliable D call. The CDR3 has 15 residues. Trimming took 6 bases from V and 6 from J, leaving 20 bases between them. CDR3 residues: CASSLTSPVLNGYTF. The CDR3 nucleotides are TGTGCCAGCAGCCTGACGTCACCCGTGCTCAATGGCTACACCTTC.

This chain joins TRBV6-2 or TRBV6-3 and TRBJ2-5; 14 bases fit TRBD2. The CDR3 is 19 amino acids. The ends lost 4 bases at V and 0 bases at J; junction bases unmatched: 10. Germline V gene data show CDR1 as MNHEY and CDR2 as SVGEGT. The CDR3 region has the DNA TGTGCCAGCAGTTCCGGACTAGCGGGAGGAGGAAGGAACCAAGAGACCCAGTACTTC. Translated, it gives CASSSGLAGGGRNQETQYF.

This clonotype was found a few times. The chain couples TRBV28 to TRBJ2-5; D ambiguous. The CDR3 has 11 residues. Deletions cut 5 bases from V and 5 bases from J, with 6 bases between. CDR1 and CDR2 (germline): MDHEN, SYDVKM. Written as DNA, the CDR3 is TGTGCCAGCAGTATGCTTGAGACCCAGTACTTC. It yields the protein CASSMLETQYF.

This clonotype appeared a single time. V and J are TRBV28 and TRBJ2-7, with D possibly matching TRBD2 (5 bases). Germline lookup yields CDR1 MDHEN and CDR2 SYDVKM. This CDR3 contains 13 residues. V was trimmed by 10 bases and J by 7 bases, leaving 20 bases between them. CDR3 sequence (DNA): TGTGCCACCAAGCCGGGGTTAATCGGGGAGCAGTACTTC. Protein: CATKPGLIGEQYF. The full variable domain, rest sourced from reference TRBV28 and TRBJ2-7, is DVKVTQSSRYLVKRTGEKVFLECVQDMDHENMFWYRQDPGLGLRLIYFSYDVKMKEKGDIPEGYSVSREKKERFSLILESASTNQTSMYLCATKPGLIGEQYFGPGTRLTVT.

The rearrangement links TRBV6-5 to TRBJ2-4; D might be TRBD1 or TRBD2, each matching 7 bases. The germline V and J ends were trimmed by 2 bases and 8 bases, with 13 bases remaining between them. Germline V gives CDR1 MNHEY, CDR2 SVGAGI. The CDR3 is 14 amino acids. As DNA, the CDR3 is TGTGCCAGCAGTTACCGGGCAGGGGGGGACATTCAGTACTTC. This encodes CASSYRAGGDIQYF.

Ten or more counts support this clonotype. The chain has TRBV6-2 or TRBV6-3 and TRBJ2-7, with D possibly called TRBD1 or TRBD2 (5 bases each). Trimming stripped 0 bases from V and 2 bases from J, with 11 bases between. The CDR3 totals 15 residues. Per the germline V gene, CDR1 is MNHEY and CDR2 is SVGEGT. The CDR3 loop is CASSYSRGRPYEQYF. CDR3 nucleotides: TGTGCCAGCAGTTACTCGAGGGGAAGACCCTACGAGCAGTACTTC.

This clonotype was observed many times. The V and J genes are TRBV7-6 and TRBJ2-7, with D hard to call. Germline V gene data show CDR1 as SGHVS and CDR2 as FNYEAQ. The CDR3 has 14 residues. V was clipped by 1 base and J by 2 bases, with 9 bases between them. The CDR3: CASSLDDTTYEQYF. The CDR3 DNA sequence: TGTGCCAGCAGCTTAGATGACACAACCTACGAGCAGTACTTC. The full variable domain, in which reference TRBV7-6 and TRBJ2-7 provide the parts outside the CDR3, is GAGVSQSPRYKVTKRGQDVALRCDPISGHVSLYWYRQALGQGPEFLTYFNYEAQQDKSGLPNDRFSAERPEGSISTLTIQRTEQRDSAMYRCASSLDDTTYEQYFGPGTRLTVT.

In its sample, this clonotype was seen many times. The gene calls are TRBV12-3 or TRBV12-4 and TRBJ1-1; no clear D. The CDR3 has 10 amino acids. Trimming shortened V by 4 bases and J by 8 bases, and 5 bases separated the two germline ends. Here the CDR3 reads CASSSSEAFF. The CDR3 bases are TGTGCCAGCAGTTCCTCGGAAGCTTTCTTT.

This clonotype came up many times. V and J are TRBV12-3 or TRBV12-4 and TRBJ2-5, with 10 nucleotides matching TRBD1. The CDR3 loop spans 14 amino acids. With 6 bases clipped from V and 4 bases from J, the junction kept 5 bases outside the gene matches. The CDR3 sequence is CASSRTGGAETQYF. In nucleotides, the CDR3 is TGTGCCAGCAGCCGGACAGGGGGTGCAGAGACCCAGTACTTC.